Each of the 7 T cell receptor beta chains below was sequenced from the same sample in a study of cytotoxic CD8 clonotypes in ibrutinib-treated CLL. Profiling relied on immunoSEQ multiplex PCR, and the TCRdb table lists in-frame clones only, not all of them. The sample consists of about 200,000 clones, around 70% of them appearing once. The sample in question was PBMCs, obtained after 24 months of ibrutinib treatment. The receptor set was obtained from a human donor with chronic lymphocytic leukemia.

The chain employs TRBV7-6 and TRBJ2-1; 9 nucleotides line up with TRBD2. The V and J ends lost 2 bases and 2 bases, in that order; junction bases with no gene match: 4. Looked up from germline, CDR1 is SGHVS and CDR2 is FNYEAQ. The CDR3 is made up of 16 amino acids. CDR3 loop: CASSLQREVAYNEQFF. Here the CDR3 DNA reads TGTGCCAGCAGCTTACAGCGGGAGGTCGCCTACAATGAGCAGTTCTTC.

In DNA, the CDR3 is TGTGCCGGGGGAAAGGGACAGGGCACAGATACGCAGTATTTT. The encoded protein is CAGGKGQGTDTQYF. The chain is built from TRBV6-6 and TRBJ2-3; 8 bases agree with TRBD1. Per germline, CDR1 MNHNY and CDR2 SVGAGI (reference sequence). The CDR3 has 14 amino acids. Trimming took 11 bases from V and 1 from J; bases not matched to a gene: 8.

The J gene is TRBJ2-2, the V gene TRBV9, with 14 bases aligning to TRBD2. The junction had 4 bases not matched to a gene; V was cut back by 0 bases and J by 3 bases. The CDR3 totals 18 residues. Germline V gene sequence: CDR1 SGDLS, CDR2 YYNGEE. The CDR3, as DNA: TGTGCCAGCAGCGTAGGACTAGCGGGAGGGCAAGACACCGGGGAGCTGTTTTTT. Amino acids: CASSVGLAGGQDTGELFF.

This chain's CDR3 is CASSSYGYTF. In nucleotides, the CDR3 is TGTGCCAGCAGTAGCTATGGCTACACCTTC. The rearrangement links TRBV28 to TRBJ1-2; D is uncertain. Trimming left V 5 bases short and J 4 bases short, with 2 bases between. The CDR3 extends over 10 amino acids. Per the germline V gene, CDR1 is MDHEN and CDR2 is SYDVKM.

This chain joins TRBV2 and TRBJ2-2, with 7 bases identical to TRBD2. The CDR3 is made up of 13 amino acids. Germline V gene data show CDR1 as SNHLY and CDR2 as FYNNEI. Trimming removed 9 bases from V and 8 bases from J; junction bases left unmatched: 9. The CDR3 spells CASQGAGLGELFF. CDR3 nucleotide sequence: TGTGCCAGTCAGGGAGCGGGACTTGGGGAGCTGTTTTTT.

The chain combines TRBV4-3 with TRBJ1-2; TRBD1 matches 10 bases. V dropped 1 base and J dropped 5; count of bases not matched to a gene: 1. CDR1 and CDR2 from the germline V gene are LGHNA and YSLEER. The length of the CDR3 is 14 residues. Here the CDR3 DNA reads TGCGCCAGCAGCCAAGGACAGGGGGCTTATGGCTACACCTTC. Translating it yields CASSQGQGAYGYTF.

This chain joins TRBV5-1 and TRBJ1-5; the D gene is possibly TRBD1 (5 bases). The CDR3 is 15 amino acids. The germline V gene has CDR1 SGHRS and CDR2 YFSETQ. V was shortened by 4 bases and J by 1 base, with 12 bases between the two germline ends. In DNA, the CDR3 is TGCGCCAGCAGCCAAGATGGGGGAAGCAATCAGCCCCAGCATTTT. Translation: CASSQDGGSNQPQHF.